This T cell receptor beta chain was found in a study of PD-L1 blockade in urothelial cancer (TCRdb year 2017). A note on the overall study: Therapy was started in the mid-2010s for all patients, and atezolizumab 1,200 mg was administered intravenously every 3 weeks. About 90% of the roughly 30 patients were identified as males with urothelial cancer of bladder origin, and a prior smoking history was reported by 18 of 29 patients. Patients had an ECOG performance status of 0 or 1 and had received between 0 and 3 prior chemotherapy regimens. Blood samples were analyzed at two time points: 3 weeks after treatment start (second dose) and 6 weeks after treatment start. A median of about 150,000 T cells and 83,000 or so unique TCRs was obtained from blood samples, and a median clonality of approximately 0.086 was observed. The study was an exploratory multi-omic analysis of somatic, immune and clinical correlates of response to PD-L1 blockade with atezolizumab in urothelial cancer. TCR sequencing covered pretreatment tumor samples and matched, serially collected peripheral blood taken before and after atezolizumab treatment. Progression-free survival longer than 6 months counted as durable clinical benefit, and TCR features were additionally tested against both progression-free and overall survival. In the same patients who had TCR sequencing, pretreatment tumors also underwent whole exome sequencing and RNA sequencing. Several patients achieved durable clinical benefit and around 19 did not. Twenty-nine patients had pretreatment blood TCR-seq, 24 had at least one posttreatment blood collection, and 24 had tumor TCR-seq.

Synthetic TCR analog templates were spiked into each PCR to estimate absolute template abundance from read counts. Using the immunoSEQ assay, TCRbeta CDR3 regions were amplified from genomic DNA with bias-controlled V and J gene primers. Sequencing of rearranged TCRbeta segments was performed at approximately 20X coverage. The authors' pipeline ran thus. Clustering was used to correct sequencing errors, and CDR3s were annotated against IMGT to assign V, D and J genes. Only productive TCRbeta rearrangements were used in downstream analyses, excluding out-of-frame or stop-codon sequences. Clonality was calculated as one minus the Shannon entropy normalized by the log of the number of unique productive sequences. Clones differing between time points or between blood and tumor were identified using Fisher's exact test with Benjamini-Hochberg correction, with an adjusted p below 0.01 applied as the threshold. This immuneACCESS table, as held by TCRdb, lists in-frame sequences with V and J called but not all clones. Of the missing ones, under half trace to an unresolved V gene in checked studies; the others have no known cause. V and J calls and clone size come straight from that table; D and trimming were deduced from the DNA. A total of 35,000 to 55,000 clones appear in this sample, more than 75% of them only once. The ten largest clones take up roughly 13% of the sample.

Study-wide findings and limitations: Improved progression-free and overall survival was associated with having pretreatment peripheral blood TCR clonality below the median. Greater expansion of tumor-associated TCR clones in peripheral blood 3 weeks after the start of treatment was observed in patients with durable benefit (n ≈ 22, p = 0.022). Because the sample size was small (n ≈ 29) and many of the analyses were exploratory, the results are meant to be hypothesis-generating.

The junction shows trimming of 2 bases on V and 6 bases on J, plus 26 bases between the germline ends. Per the germline V gene (reference sequence), GTSNPN is the CDR1 and SVGIG is the CDR2. Including cysteine and phenylalanine, the CDR3 has 18 amino acids. Just CDR3 DNA is preserved here, 54 bases in frame from base 1. The time point tag for this specimen amounts to: peripheral blood 6 weeks after treatment start. The cohort comprised around 31 patients with locally advanced or metastatic urothelial carcinoma treated at Memorial Sloan Kettering on a trial protocol. Peripheral blood mononuclear cells were collected pretreatment and during treatment, at between 1 and 8 total time points per patient. The Qiagen DNeasy Blood extraction kit was used to purify genomic DNA from total PBMCs and tumor samples. PBMCs were collected pretreatment and during treatment, and were isolated and stored as previously described.

About this clone: This receptor's antigen is unknown. Base qualities are not recorded, but no much larger clone differs from it by a single base.

This clonotype originated in a man in his sixties with urothelial cancer. Recombination linked TRBV30 to TRBJ2-1; the D segment could be TRBD1, given 6 matching bases. Sequenced here: PBMCs, sampled around atezolizumab (anti-PD-L1) treatment. Here is the DNA: TGTGCCTGGAGTATAAGCAGAACAGGGTATCATGGGGGCAATGAGCAGTTCTTC. Translated, this is CAWSISRTGYHGGNEQFF.